This TCR beta chain was retrieved from a study of T cell responses to AZD1222 COVID-19 vaccine. The germline V and J ends were trimmed by 6 bases and 4 bases, with 15 bases remaining between them. Per the germline V gene, CDR1 is SEHNR and CDR2 is FQNEAQ (reference sequence). This CDR3 region has 14 residues. Study-level findings and limits: Reportedly, nearly half the spike-specific TCRs target unmutated variant regions. Spike was spanned by vaccine-associated CD4 TCRs, which were dominant at 160-218 and 743-854. Breadth and depth of Spike-specific TCRs rose after two AZD1222 doses. Clonal diversity may have been underestimated, and the donors were mostly white British, with more females than males.

Concerning this clone itself: Its antigen is as yet unknown.

Assay: immunoSEQ multiplex PCR; the TCRdb copy retains only in-frame clones and omits some. The sample carries around 220,000 clones, about 94% recorded once. The sequence derives from an adult who received the MenACWY meningococcal vaccine as a control. This specimen consisted of peripheral blood, obtained 28 days after the second dose of the MenACWY control vaccine. The rearrangement joins TRBV7-9 to TRBJ2-5; no firm D call. The CDR3, as DNA: TGTGCCAGCAGACGGACGACGTCCGGAGAGACCCAGTACTTC. It is translated as CASRRTTSGETQYF.